These 5 T cell receptor beta chains came from one sample sequenced in a study of blood T cell repertoires in COVID-19. Measured with immunoSEQ multiplex PCR; TCRdb has only the in-frame clones, and not every one. This sample yields about 94,000 clones, of which around 80% are seen a single time; 15% to 20% belongs to the top ten. Sequencing was performed on peripheral blood. The receptors come from a human donor in a cohort sampled during active COVID-19.

This sequence joins TRBV12-3 or TRBV12-4 and TRBJ2-3; D gene unclear. This CDR3 is 13 amino acids long. The V end was cut by 6 bases, the J end by 5 bases, with 12 bases between. In DNA, the CDR3 is TGTGCCAGCAGACGCACGCCTAAAGATACGCAGTATTTT. As protein: CASRRTPKDTQYF.

This sequence joins TRBV28 and TRBJ1-6; D might be TRBD1 (5 bases). CDR3 length: 15 amino acids. V dropped 7 bases and J dropped 7 bases, with 17 bases sitting between them. From germline, CDR1 is MDHEN and CDR2 SYDVKM. The CDR3 here is CASTKAGGGNSPLHF. CDR3 coding DNA: TGTGCCAGCACCAAGGCCGGGGGAGGGAATTCACCCCTCCACTTT.

This chain joins TRBV27 and TRBJ1-2, with D hard to call. The germline V and J ends were trimmed by 6 bases and 7 bases, with 12 bases remaining between them. The CDR3 covers 12 residues. Germline V gives CDR1 MNHEY, CDR2 SMNVEV (reference sequence). Here the CDR3 reads CASSASGGGYTF. The DNA of the CDR3 is TGTGCCAGCAGCGCATCAGGTGGTGGCTACACCTTC.

The chain is built from TRBV27 and TRBJ1-6; TRBD1 matches at 9 bases. CDR1 and CDR2 (germline): MNHEY, SMNVEV (reference sequence). The CDR3 consists of 15 residues. The V segment lost 3 bases and the J segment 9 bases; nucleotides outside the gene matches: 6. The CDR3 DNA sequence: TGTGCCAGCAGTTTGGAAAGGACAGGGGCTTCACCCCTCCACTTT. Protein product: CASSLERTGASPLHF.

The chain links TRBV28 to TRBJ2-7; 7 nucleotides match TRBD2. With 5 bases clipped from V and 7 bases from J, the junction kept 17 bases outside the gene matches. The CDR3 totals 16 residues. The germline V gene encodes CDR1 MDHEN and CDR2 SYDVKM. The CDR3 sequence is CASSTRLAKWSGEQYF. The DNA of the CDR3 is TGTGCCAGCAGTACCCGACTAGCAAAATGGTCGGGAGAGCAGTACTTC.